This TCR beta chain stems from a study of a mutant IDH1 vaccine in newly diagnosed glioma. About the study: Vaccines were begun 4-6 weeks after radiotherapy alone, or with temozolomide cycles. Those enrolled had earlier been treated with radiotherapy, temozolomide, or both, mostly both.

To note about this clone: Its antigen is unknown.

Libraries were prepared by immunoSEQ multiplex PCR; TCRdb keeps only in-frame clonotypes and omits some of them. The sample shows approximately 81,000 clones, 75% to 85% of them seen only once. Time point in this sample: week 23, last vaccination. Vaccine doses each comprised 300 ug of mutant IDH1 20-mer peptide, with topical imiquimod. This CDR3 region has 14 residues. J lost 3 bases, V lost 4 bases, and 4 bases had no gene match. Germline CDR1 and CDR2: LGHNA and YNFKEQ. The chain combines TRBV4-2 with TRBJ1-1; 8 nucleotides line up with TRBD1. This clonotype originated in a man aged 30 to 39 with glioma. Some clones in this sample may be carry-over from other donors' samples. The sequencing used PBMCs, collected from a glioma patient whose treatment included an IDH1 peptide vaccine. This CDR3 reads CASSRDRTYTEAFF. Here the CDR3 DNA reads TGTGCCAGCAGCCGGGACAGGACATACACTGAAGCTTTCTTT.